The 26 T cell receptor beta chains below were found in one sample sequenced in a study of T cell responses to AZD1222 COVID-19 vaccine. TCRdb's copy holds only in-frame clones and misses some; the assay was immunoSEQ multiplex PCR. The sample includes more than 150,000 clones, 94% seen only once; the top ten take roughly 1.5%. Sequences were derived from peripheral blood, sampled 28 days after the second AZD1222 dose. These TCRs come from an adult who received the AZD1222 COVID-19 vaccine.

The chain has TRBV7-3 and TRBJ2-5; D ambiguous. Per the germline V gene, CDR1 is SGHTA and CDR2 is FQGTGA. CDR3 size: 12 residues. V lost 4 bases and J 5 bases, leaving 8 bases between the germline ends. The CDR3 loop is CASSSLGETQYF. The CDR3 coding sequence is TGTGCCAGCAGCTCCCTGGGGGAGACCCAGTACTTC.

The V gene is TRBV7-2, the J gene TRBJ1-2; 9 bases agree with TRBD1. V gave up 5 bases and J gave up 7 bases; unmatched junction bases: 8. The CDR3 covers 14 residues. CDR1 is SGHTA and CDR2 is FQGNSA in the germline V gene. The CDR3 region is CASSTGQGESGYTF. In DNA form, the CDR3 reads TGTGCCAGCAGCACGGGACAGGGTGAGAGTGGCTACACCTTC. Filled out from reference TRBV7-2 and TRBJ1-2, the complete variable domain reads GAGVSQSPSNKVTEKGKDVELRCDPISGHTALYWYRQSLGQGLEFLIYFQGNSAPDKSGLPSDRFSAERTGGSVSTLTIQRTQQEDSAVYLCASSTGQGESGYTFGSGTRLTVV.

The chain's CDR3 is CASSQDINLSGNTIYF. CDR3 nucleotides: TGCGCCAGCAGCCAAGATATAAACCTCTCTGGAAACACCATATATTTT. The chain employs TRBV4-1 and TRBJ1-3; D unclear. Trimming removed 0 bases from V and 0 bases from J, with 9 bases in between. CDR1 is MGHRA and CDR2 is YSYEKL in the germline V gene. The CDR3 covers 16 residues.

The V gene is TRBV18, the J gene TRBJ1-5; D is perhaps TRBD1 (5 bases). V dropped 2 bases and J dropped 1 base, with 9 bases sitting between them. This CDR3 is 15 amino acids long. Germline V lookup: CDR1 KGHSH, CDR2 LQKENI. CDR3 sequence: CASSPLEGSNQPQHF. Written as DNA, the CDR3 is TGTGCCAGCTCACCATTGGAGGGGAGCAATCAGCCCCAGCATTTT. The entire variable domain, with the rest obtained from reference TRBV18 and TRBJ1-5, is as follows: NAGVMQNPRHLVRRRGQEARLRCSPMKGHSHVYWYRQLPEEGLKFMVYLQKENIIDESGMPKERFSAEFPKEGPSILRIQQVVRGDSAAYFCASSPLEGSNQPQHFGDGTRLSIL.

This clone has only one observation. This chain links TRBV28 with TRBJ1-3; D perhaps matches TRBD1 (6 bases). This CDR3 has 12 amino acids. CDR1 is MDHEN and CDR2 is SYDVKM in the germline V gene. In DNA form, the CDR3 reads TGTGGTACAGGGACTTCTGGAAACACCATATATTTT. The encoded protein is CGTGTSGNTIYF.

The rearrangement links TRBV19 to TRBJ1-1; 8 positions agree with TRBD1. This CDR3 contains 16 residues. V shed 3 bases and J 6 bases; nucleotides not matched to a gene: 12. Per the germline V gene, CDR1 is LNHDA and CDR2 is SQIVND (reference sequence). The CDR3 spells CASSMTPDRGNAEAFF. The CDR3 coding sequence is TGTGCCAGTAGTATGACCCCCGACAGGGGTAACGCTGAAGCTTTCTTT.

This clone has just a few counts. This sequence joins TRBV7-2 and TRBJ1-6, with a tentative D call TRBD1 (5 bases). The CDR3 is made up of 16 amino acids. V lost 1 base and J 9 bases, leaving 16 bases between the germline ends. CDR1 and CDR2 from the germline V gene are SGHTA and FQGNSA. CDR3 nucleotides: TGTGCCAGCAGCTTAGAAGGTGCTGGGGGTGGTTCACCCCTCCACTTT. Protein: CASSLEGAGGGSPLHF.

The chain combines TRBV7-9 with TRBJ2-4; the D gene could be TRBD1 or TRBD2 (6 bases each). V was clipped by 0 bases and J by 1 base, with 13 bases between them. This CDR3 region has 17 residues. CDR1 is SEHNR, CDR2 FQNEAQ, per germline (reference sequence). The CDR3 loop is CASSLAGGGSAKNIQYF. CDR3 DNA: TGTGCCAGCAGCTTAGCCGGAGGGGGATCGGCCAAAAACATTCAGTACTTC. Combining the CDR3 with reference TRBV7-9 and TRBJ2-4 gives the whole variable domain DTGVSQNPRHKITKRGQNVTFRCDPISEHNRLYWYRQTLGQGPEFLTYFQNEAQLEKSRLLSDRFSAERPKGSFSTLEIQRTEQGDSAMYLCASSLAGGGSAKNIQYFGAGTRLSVL.

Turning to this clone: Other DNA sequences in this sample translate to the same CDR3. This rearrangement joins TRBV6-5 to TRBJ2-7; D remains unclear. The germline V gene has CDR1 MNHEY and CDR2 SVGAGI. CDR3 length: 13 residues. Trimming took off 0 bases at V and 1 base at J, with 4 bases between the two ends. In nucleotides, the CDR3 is TGTGCCAGCAGTTACTCGAGGTCCTACGAGCAGTACTTC. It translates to CASSYSRSYEQYF.

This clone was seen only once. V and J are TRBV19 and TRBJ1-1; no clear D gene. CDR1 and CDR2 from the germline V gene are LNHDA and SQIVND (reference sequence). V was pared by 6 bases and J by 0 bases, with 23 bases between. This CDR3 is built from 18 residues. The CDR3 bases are TGTGCCAGTAGGCCCCAAAGTTTCACCGCCGGTTTGAACACTGAAGCTTTCTTT. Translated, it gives CASRPQSFTAGLNTEAFF.

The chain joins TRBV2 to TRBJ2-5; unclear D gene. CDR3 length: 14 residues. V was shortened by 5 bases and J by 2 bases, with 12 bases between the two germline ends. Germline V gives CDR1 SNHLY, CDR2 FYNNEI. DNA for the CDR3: TGTGCCAGCAGTACCTTGACGACACAAGAGACCCAGTACTTC. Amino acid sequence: CASSTLTTQETQYF.

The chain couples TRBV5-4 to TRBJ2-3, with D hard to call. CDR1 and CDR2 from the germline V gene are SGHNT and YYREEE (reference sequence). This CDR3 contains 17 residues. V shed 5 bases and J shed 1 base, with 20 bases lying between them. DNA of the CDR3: TGTGCCAGCAGGATTCCCCGGTCTCTGAAAGGCACAGATACGCAGTATTTT. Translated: CASRIPRSLKGTDTQYF.

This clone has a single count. The CDR3 region has the DNA TGTGCCAGCAGCCAAGCAGGGTACTACGAGCAGTACTTC. This sequence encodes CASSQAGYYEQYF. The J gene is TRBJ2-7, the V gene TRBV3-1 (or the pseudogene TRBV3-2), with D possibly matching TRBD1 (5 bases). CDR1 is LGHDT and CDR2 is YNNKEL in the germline V gene (reference sequence). Trimming stripped 1 base from V and 3 bases from J, with 7 bases between. The CDR3 spans 13 residues.

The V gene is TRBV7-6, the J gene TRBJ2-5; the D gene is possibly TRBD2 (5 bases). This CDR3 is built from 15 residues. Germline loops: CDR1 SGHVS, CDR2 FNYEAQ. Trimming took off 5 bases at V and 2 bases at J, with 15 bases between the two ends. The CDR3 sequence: CASSRLGQRQETQYF. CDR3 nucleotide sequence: TGTGCCAGCAGCAGACTCGGGCAGCGGCAAGAGACCCAGTACTTC.

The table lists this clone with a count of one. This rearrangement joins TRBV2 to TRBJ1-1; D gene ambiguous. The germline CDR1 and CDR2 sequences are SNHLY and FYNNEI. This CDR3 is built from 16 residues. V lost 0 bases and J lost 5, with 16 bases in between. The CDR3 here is CASSEAAWTTKTEAFF. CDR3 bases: TGTGCCAGCAGTGAAGCTGCCTGGACGACAAAAACTGAAGCTTTCTTT.

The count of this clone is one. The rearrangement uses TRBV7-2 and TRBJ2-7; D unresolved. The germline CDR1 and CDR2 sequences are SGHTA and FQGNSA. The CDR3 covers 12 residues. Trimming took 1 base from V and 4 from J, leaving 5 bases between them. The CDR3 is CASSLVSYEQYF. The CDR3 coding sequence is TGTGCCAGCAGCTTAGTCTCGTACGAGCAGTACTTC.

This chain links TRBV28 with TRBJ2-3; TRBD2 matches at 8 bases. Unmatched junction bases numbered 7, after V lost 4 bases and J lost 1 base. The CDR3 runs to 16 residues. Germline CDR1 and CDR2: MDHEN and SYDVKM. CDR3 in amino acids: CASSSPTTSGTDTQYF. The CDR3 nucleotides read TGTGCCAGCAGTTCCCCAACGACTAGCGGCACAGATACGCAGTATTTT.

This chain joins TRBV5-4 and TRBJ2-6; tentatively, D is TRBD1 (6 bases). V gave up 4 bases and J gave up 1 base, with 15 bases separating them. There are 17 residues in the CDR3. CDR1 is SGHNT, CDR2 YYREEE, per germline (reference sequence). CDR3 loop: CASSPLLQGSGANVLTF. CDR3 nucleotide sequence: TGTGCCAGCAGCCCCCTCCTACAGGGTTCTGGGGCCAACGTCCTGACTTTC.

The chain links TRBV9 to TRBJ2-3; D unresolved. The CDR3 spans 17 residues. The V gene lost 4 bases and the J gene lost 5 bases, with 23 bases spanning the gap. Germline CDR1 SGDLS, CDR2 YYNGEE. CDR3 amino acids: CASSRPKGPVAEDTQYF. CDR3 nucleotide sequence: TGTGCCAGCAGCCGCCCCAAGGGCCCGGTGGCGGAAGATACGCAGTATTTT.

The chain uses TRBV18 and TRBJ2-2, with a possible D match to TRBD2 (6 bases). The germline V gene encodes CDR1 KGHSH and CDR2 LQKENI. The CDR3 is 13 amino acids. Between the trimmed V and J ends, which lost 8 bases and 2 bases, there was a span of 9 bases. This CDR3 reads CASAGSNTGELFF. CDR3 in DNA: TGTGCCAGCGCGGGGAGTAACACCGGGGAGCTGTTTTTT.

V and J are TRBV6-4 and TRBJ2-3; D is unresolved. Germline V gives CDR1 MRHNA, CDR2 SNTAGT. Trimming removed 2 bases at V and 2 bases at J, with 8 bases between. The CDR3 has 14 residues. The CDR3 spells CASSDGTDTDTQYF. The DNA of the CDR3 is TGTGCCAGCAGTGACGGCACCGACACAGATACGCAGTATTTT.

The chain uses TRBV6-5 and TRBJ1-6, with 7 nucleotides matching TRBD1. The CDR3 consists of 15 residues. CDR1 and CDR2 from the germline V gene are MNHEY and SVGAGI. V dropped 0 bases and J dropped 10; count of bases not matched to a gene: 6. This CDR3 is CASSYSTGLSSPLHF. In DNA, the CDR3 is TGTGCCAGCAGTTACTCGACAGGGCTGTCGTCACCCCTCCACTTT.

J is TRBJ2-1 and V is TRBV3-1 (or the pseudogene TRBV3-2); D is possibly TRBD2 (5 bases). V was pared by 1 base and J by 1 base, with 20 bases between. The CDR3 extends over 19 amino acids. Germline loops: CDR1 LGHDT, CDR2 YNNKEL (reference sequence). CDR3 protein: CASSQVLGFGTSSYNEQFF. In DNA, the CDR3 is TGTGCCAGCAGCCAAGTATTAGGGTTCGGCACTAGTTCCTACAATGAGCAGTTCTTC.

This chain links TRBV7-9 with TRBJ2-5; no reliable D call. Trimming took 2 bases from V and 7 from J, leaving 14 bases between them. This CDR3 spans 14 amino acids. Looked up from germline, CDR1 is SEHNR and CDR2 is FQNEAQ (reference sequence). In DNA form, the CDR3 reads TGTGCCAGCAGCTTATCCGTGGGCTCGGGGACCCAGTACTTC. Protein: CASSLSVGSGTQYF.

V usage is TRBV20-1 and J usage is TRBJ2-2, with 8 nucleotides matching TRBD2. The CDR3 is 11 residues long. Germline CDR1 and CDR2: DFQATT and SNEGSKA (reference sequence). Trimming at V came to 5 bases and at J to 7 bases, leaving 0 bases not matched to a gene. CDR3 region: CSARGGGELFF. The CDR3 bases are TGCAGTGCTCGGGGGGGCGGGGAGCTGTTTTTT.

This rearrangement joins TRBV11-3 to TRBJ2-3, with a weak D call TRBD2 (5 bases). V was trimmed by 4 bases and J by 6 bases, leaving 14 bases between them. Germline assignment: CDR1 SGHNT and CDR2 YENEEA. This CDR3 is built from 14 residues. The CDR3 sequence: CASSSLRGRDTQYF. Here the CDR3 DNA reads TGTGCCAGCAGCTCACTTCGGGGTCGGGATACGCAGTATTTT.